Sequencing of this T cell receptor beta chain was carried out in a study of T cells in localized non-small cell lung cancer. In germline, CDR1 is LNHDA, CDR2 SQIVND (reference sequence). J was trimmed by 8 bases and V by 5 bases; bases with no gene match: 6. This CDR3 has 13 residues. Study results and caveats: Researchers found a median around 61 of the top 100 tumor clones in adjacent lung. Patients showing higher blood T cell density tended to see longer overall survival. Highest T cell clonality was seen in uninvolved adjacent lung, surpassing that measured in tumor.

For this clone: Its target is not known.

Here immunoSEQ multiplex PCR was the method, and the copy in TCRdb shows in-frame clones only, minus some. The table includes under 35,000 clones, more than 85% detected once. The sample was peripheral blood mononuclear cells, taken before any cancer treatment. The TCR comes from a female donor aged 60 or older with stage II lung adenocarcinoma. The rearrangement uses TRBV19 and TRBJ2-3, with 8 bases aligning to TRBD2. In nucleotides, the CDR3 is TGTGCCAGTAGTGGAAGACTAGCGAGTACGCAGTATTTT. Its translation is CASSGRLASTQYF. Full variable domain (missing parts from reference TRBV19 and TRBJ2-3): DGGITQSPKYLFRKEGQNVTLSCEQNLNHDAMYWYRQDPGQGLRLIYYSQIVNDFQKGDIAEGYSVSREKKESFPLTVTSAQKNPTAFYLCASSGRLASTQYFGPGTRLTVL.